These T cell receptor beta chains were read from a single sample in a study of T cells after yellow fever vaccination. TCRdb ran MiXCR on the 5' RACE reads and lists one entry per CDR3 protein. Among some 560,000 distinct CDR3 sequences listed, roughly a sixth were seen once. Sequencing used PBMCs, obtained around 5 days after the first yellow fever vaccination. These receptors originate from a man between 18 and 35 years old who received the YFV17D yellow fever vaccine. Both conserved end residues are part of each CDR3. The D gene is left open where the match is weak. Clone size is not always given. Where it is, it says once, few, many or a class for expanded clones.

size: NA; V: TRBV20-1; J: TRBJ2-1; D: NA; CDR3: CSATDVGDEQFF; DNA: TGCAGTGCGACTGACGTAGGCGATGAGCAGTTCTTC
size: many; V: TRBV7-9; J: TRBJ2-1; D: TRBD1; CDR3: CASSRDRDRDDNEQFF; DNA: TGTGCCAGCAGCCGTGACCGGGACAGGGATGACAATGAGCAGTTCTTC
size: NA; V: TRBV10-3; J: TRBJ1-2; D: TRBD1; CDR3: CAISDPRDRVQDAGNYGYTF; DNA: TGTGCCATCAGTGATCCTCGGGACAGGGTACAGGATGCGGGTAACTATGGCTACACCTTC
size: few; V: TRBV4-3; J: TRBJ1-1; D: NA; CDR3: CASSQEAGAHTEAFF; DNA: TGCGCCAGCAGCCAAGAGGCGGGGGCTCATACCGAAGCTTTCTTT
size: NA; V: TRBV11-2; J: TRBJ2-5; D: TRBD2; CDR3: CASSLGTSGGPLGQETQYF; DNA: TGTGCCAGCAGCTTAGGGACTAGCGGGGGGCCTTTGGGACAAGAGACCCAGTACTTC
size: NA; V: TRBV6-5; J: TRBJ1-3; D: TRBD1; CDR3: CASSHRDSGNTIYF; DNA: TGTGCCAGCAGTCACCGGGACAGTGGAAACACCATATATTTT
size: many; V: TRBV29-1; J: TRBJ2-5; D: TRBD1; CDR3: CSVDRQGETQYF; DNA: TGCAGCGTTGATCGACAGGGGGAGACCCAGTACTTC
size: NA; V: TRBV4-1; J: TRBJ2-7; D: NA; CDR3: CASSQPGQRNYEQYF; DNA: TGCGCCAGCAGCCAACCTGGACAGAGAAACTACGAGCAGTACTTC
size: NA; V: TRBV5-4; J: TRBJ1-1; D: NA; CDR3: CASSWGLGGTEAFF; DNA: TGTGCCAGCAGCTGGGGACTCGGCGGCACTGAAGCTTTCTTT
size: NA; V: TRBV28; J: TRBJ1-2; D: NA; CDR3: CASRVDTGGYGYTF; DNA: TGTGCCAGCAGGGTGGACACTGGGGGCTATGGCTACACCTTC
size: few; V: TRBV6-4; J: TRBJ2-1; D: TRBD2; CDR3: CASSRRGDYNEQFF; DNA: TGTGCCAGCAGCCGGCGGGGGGACTACAATGAGCAGTTCTTC
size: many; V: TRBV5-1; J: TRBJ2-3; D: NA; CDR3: CASSLAAGGDTQYF; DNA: TGCGCCAGCAGCTTGGCGGCGGGCGGAGATACGCAGTATTTT
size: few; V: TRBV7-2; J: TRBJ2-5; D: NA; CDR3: CASSLAYQGPQETQYF; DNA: TGTGCCAGCAGCTTAGCATATCAGGGGCCCCAAGAGACCCAGTACTTC
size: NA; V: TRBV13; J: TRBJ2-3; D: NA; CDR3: CASRLGFQTPDTQYF; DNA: TGTGCCAGCAGATTAGGGTTCCAGACCCCAGATACGCAGTATTTT
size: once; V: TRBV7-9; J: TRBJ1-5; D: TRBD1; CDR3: CASSFAGTGDQPQHF; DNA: TGTGCCAGCAGCTTCGCCGGGACAGGGGATCAGCCCCAGCATTTT
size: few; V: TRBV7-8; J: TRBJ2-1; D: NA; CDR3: CASRTEFTYNEQFF; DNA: TGTGCCAGCAGGACGGAGTTTACCTACAATGAGCAGTTCTTC
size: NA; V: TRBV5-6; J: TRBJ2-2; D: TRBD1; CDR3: CASSSKGGQGYLNTGELFF; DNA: TGTGCCAGCAGCTCTAAAGGGGGACAGGGGTACCTGAACACCGGGGAGCTGTTTTTT
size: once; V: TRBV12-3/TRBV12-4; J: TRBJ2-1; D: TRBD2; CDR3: CASSLGAGKLNEQFF; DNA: TGTGCCAGCAGTTTAGGAGCGGGGAAATTAAATGAGCAGTTCTTC
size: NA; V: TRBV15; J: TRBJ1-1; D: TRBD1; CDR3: CATSRLQGRGAFF; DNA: TGTGCCACCAGCAGACTACAGGGGCGGGGAGCTTTCTTT
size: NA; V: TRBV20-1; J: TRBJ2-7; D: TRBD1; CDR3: CSARDPGTGYYEQYF; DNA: TGCAGTGCTAGAGATCCCGGGACAGGGTACTACGAGCAGTACTTC
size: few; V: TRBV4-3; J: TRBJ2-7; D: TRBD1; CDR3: CASSQGRSGQGFSYEQYF; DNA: TGCGCCAGCAGCCAAGGCAGGTCGGGACAGGGGTTTTCATACGAGCAGTACTTC
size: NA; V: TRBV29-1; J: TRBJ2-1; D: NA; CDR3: CSEGTRYNEQFF; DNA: TGCAGCGAAGGGACAAGATACAATGAGCAGTTCTTC
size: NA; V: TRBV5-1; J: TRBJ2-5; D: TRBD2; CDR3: CASSQSGEETQYF; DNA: TGCGCCAGCAGCCAGAGCGGGGAAGAGACCCAGTACTTC
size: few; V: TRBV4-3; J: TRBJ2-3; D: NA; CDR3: CASSQEGLAGDTQYF; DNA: TGCGCCAGCAGCCAAGAAGGCCTAGCTGGAGATACGCAGTATTTT
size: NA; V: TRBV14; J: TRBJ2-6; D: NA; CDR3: CASSQGANVLTF; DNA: TGTGCCAGCAGCCAGGGGGCCAACGTCCTGACTTTC
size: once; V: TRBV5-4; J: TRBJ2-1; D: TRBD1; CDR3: CASSSAGTVYNEQFF; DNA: TGTGCCAGCAGCTCCGCCGGGACAGTCTACAATGAGCAGTTCTTC
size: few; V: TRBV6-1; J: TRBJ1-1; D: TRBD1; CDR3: CASRDPTGGIRAFF; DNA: TGTGCCAGCAGAGACCCGACAGGGGGCATCCGAGCTTTCTTT
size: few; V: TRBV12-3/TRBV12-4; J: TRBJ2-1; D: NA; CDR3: CASSSRRTRGNEQFF; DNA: TGTGCCAGCAGTTCCCGTCGGACGCGTGGCAATGAGCAGTTCTTC
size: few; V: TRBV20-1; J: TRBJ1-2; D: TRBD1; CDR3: CSASTGTGNGYTF; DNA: TGCAGTGCTAGCACCGGGACAGGCAACGGCTACACCTTC
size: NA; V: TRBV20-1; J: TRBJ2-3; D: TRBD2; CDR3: CSARESSGGTDTQYF; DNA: TGCAGTGCTAGAGAGTCCAGCGGGGGCACAGATACGCAGTATTTT
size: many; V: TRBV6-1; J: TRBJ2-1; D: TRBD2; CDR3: CASSRTSGGHNEQFF; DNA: TGTGCCAGCAGCCGGACTAGCGGGGGCCACAATGAGCAGTTCTTC
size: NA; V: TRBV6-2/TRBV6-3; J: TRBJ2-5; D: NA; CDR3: CASSSKYQETQYF; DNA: TGTGCCAGCAGTTCGAAGTACCAAGAGACCCAGTACTTC